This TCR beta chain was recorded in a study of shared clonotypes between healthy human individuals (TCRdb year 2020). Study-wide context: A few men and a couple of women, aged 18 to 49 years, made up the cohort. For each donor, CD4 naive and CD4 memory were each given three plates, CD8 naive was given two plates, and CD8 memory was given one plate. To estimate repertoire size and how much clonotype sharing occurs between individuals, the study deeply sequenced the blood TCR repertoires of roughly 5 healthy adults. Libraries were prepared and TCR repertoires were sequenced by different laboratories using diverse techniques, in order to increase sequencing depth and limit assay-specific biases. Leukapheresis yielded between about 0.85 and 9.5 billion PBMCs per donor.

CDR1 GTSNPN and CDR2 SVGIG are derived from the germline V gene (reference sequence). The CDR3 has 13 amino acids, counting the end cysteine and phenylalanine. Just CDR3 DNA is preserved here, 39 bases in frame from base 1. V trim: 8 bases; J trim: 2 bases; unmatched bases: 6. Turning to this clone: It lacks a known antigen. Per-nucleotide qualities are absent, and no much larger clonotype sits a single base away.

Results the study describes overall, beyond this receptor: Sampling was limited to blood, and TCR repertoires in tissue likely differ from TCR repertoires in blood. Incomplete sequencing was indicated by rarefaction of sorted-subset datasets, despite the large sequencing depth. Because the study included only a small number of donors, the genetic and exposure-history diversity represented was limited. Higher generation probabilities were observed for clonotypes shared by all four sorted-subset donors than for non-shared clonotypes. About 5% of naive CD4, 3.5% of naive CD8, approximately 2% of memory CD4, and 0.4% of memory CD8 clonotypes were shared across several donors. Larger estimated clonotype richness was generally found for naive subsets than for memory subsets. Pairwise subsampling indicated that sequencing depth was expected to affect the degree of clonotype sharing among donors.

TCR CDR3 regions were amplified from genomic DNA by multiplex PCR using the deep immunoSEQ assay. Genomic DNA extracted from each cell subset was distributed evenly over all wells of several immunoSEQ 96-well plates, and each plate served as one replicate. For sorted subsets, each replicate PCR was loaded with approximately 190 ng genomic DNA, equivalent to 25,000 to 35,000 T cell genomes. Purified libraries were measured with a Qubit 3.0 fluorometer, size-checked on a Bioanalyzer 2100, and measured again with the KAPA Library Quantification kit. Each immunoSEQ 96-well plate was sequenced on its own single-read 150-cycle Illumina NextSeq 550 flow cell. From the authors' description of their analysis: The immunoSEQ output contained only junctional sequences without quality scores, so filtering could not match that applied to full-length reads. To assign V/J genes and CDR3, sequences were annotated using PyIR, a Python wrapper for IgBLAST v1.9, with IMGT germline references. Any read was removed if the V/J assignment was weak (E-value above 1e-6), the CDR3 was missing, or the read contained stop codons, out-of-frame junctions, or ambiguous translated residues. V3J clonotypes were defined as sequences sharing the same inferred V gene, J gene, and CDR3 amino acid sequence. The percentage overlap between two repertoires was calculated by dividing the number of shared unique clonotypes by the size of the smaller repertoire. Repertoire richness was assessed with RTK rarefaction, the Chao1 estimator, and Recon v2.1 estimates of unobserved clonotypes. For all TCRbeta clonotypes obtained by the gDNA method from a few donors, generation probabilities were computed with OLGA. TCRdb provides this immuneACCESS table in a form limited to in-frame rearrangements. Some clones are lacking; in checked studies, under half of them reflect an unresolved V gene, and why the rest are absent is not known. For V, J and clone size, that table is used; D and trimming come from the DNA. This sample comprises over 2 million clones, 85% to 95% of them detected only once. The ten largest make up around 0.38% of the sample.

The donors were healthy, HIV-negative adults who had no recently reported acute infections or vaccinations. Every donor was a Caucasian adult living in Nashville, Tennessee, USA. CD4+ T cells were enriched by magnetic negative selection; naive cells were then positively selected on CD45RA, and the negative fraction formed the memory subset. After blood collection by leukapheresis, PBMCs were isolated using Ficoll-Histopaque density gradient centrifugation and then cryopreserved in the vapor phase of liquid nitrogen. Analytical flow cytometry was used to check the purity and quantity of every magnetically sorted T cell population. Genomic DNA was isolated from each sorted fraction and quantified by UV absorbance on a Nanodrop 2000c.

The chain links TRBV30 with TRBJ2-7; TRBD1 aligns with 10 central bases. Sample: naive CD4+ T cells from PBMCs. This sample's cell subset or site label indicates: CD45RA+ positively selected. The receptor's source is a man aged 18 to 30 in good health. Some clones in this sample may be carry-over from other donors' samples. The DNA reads TGTGCCACCGGACAGGGGGGACCCTACGAGCAGTACTTC. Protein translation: CATGQGGPYEQYF. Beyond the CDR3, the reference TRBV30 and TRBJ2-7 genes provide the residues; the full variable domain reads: SQTIHQWPATLVQPVGSPLSLECTVEGTSNPNLYWYRQAAGRGLQLLFYSVGIGQISSEVPQNLSASRPQDRQFILSSKKLLLSDSGFYLCATGQGGPYEQYFGPGTRLTVT.